This T cell receptor beta chain was recorded in a study of blood T cell repertoires in COVID-19 (dated by TCRdb to 2018 to 2021). Looking at the study overall: Samples covering the acute and convalescent phases of COVID-19 were provided by collaborators in the United States, Italy and Spain. The material from the prospective study consisted of cDNA or gDNA derived from T cells, B-cell-depleted T cells, or PBMCs. The dataset comprised deeply sampled blood TCRbeta repertoires from subjects exposed to, actively infected with, or recovered from COVID-19. A freely available public database, intended as a resource for researchers studying the immune response to SARS-CoV-2, is where the repertoires were released. The samples were drawn from the first 160 participants of the ongoing ImmuneRACE study and from about 1,200 subjects provided by 6 global collaborators. Nearly every sample came with metadata listing a de-identified subject ID, COVID-19 status, age in years and sex. Where available, HLA class I and class II types were taken from metadata supplied by the sample provider and were not determined by assay-based typing. Overall results and qualifications from the work: The amount of clinical and demographic metadata varied by source and participant and was provided uncurated.

Details on this clone: Its cognate antigen has yet to be identified. It has no much larger one-base neighbor in the sample; base qualities were not kept.

The immunoSEQ Assay, a bias-controlled multiplex PCR, was used to amplify TCRbeta CDR3 regions from genomic DNA. In the original analysis: Within the assay, amplification of reference gene primers was used to estimate how many nucleated cells each sample contained. Sequence reads were collapsed and filtered to measure the absolute abundance of every unique TCRbeta CDR3 rearrangement. For each sample, productive Simpson clonality was calculated as the square root of Simpson's diversity index across productive rearrangements. Drawn from immuneACCESS, this table holds only the in-frame rearrangements with V and J called that TCRdb kept. Clones are partly lost; checked studies trace under half to an unresolved V gene and leave the rest unexplained. V and J calls plus clone size are reproduced from that table; the DNA served to infer D and trimming. The table for this sample lists around 250,000 clones; approximately 83% of them were counted only once. The ten largest clones capture less than 2.5% of the sample.

Participants in the prospective study were enrolled through a virtual design, were aged 18 to 89 years, and lived in under 25 United States geographic areas. To assign participants to cohorts, the prospective study relied on clinical history that participants themselves reported in a screening survey and a study questionnaire. For ImmuneRACE Cohort 3, a participant was defined as recovered based on two consecutive negative NP/OP PCR tests, clearance by a healthcare professional, or resolution of symptoms. Each participant in the prospective study had whole blood, serum and a nasopharyngeal or oropharyngeal swab collected by mobile phlebotomists. Participants in the prospective study had the option to provide additional blood draws and questionnaires over a 2-month period. Prospective study blood samples were shipped either frozen or at room temperature before DNA extraction. Relative to germline, V is 0 bases shorter and J is 3 bases shorter, with 9 bases between their ends. The CDR3 holds 15 amino acids from the cysteine to the phenylalanine. The only DNA kept is the CDR3, 45 bases in frame from the first base. The germline V gene gives CDR1 as MNHEY and CDR2 as SVGAGI.

This chain joins TRBV6-5 to TRBJ1-5, with a tentative D gene TRBD1 over 5 matching bases. Specimen: PBMCs or T cells enriched from blood (not recorded which). This receptor was identified in a woman aged 45-65 years who had recovered from COVID-19. The CDR3 sequence is CASSYSKGDNQPQHF. The DNA sequence is given as TGTGCCAGCAGTTACTCGAAAGGGGACAATCAGCCCCAGCATTTT.